One sample yielded the 8 T cell receptor beta chains listed below, sequenced in a study of graft-versus-host responses after intestinal transplantation. Their target antigens are unknown. Sequencing was performed with immunoSEQ multiplex PCR; in TCRdb, only in-frame clones are kept and a portion is missing. The table shows approximately 90,000 clones, with about 92% occurring only once. Here the sequenced sample was unstimulated CD8+ T cells sorted from spleen or lymph node cells, taken before intestinal transplant. The source is a human donor who received an intestinal transplant.

This rearrangement joins TRBV6-5 to TRBJ2-3; 9 bases are shared with TRBD1. Trimming cost V 5 bases and J 4 bases; bases outside gene matches: 7. The CDR3 runs to 15 residues. Germline values: CDR1 MNHEY, CDR2 SVGAGI. The CDR3 bases are TGTGCCAGCAGTCACCAGGGACAGGGCCCAGATACGCAGTATTTT. It encodes CASSHQGQGPDTQYF.

The chain links TRBV4-1 to TRBJ1-6; maybe TRBD1 (6 bases). Looked up from germline, CDR1 is MGHRA and CDR2 is YSYEKL. V was cut by 5 bases and J by 8 bases, with 13 bases left in between. The CDR3 spans 14 residues. The CDR3 coding sequence is TGCGCCAGCAGCAACCGACAGGTGGATTCACCCCTCCACTTT. The encoded protein is CASSNRQVDSPLHF.

This clone was observed a single time. The chain joins TRBV14 to TRBJ1-2; 10 bases fit TRBD1. Germline trimming cut 2 bases from V and 5 bases from J; bases unmatched to any gene: 17. In germline, CDR1 is SGHDN, CDR2 FVKESK. The CDR3 extends over 19 amino acids. CDR3: CASSQFRNPRTGGYYGYTF. The CDR3 region has the DNA TGTGCCAGCAGCCAATTTCGGAATCCCAGGACAGGGGGTTATTATGGCTACACCTTC. Together with reference TRBV14 and TRBJ1-2, the CDR3 gives the full variable domain: EAGVTQFPSHSVIEKGQTVTLRCDPISGHDNLYWYRRVMGKEIKFLLHFVKESKQDESGMPNNRFLAERTGGTYSTLKVQPAELEDSGVYFCASSQFRNPRTGGYYGYTFGSGTRLTVV.

The chain joins TRBV7-6 to TRBJ2-1, with a weak D call TRBD1 (5 bases). This CDR3 contains 16 residues. Trimming shortened V by 2 bases and J by 1 base, and 12 bases separated the two germline ends. Germline V CDR1 and CDR2: SGHVS, FNYEAQ. The CDR3 bases are TGTGCCAGCAGCTTATCGTTGCAGGGATCCTACAATGAGCAGTTCTTC. Its translation is CASSLSLQGSYNEQFF.

This chain joins TRBV9 and TRBJ2-3, with unresolved D. Germline V gene lookup returns CDR1 SGDLS and CDR2 YYNGEE. The CDR3 length is 12 residues. Trimming pared 3 bases from V and 3 bases from J, leaving 5 bases between. CDR3 sequence reads: CASSARTDTQYF. CDR3 coding DNA: TGTGCCAGCAGCGCTCGTACAGATACGCAGTATTTT. Variable domain in full (rest from reference TRBV9 and TRBJ2-3): DSGVTQTPKHLITATGQRVTLRCSPRSGDLSVYWYQQSLDQGLQFLIQYYNGEERAKGNILERFSAQQFPDLHSELNLSSLELGDSALYFCASSARTDTQYFGPGTRLTVL.

V usage is TRBV4-3 and J usage is TRBJ2-2, with no clear D. V lost 4 bases and J 3 bases, leaving 3 bases between the germline ends. The CDR3 spans 12 residues. The germline CDR1 and CDR2 sequences are LGHNA and YSLEER. As DNA, the CDR3 is TGCGCCAGCAGCCCTGACACCGGGGAGCTGTTTTTT. Encoded protein: CASSPDTGELFF.

The chain is built from TRBV11-2 and TRBJ2-7; TRBD2 matches at 7 bases. The CDR3 contains 16 residues. Unmatched junction bases numbered 9, after V lost 1 base and J lost 3 bases. CDR1 is SGHAT, CDR2 FQNNGV, per germline. CDR3 amino acids: CASSLGRGGEVYEQYF. Here the CDR3 DNA reads TGTGCCAGCAGCTTAGGCCGCGGGGGTGAGGTCTACGAGCAGTACTTC.

This chain joins TRBV27 and TRBJ2-7, with D tentatively TRBD1 (5 bases). The CDR3 covers 15 residues. V lost 2 bases and J 4 bases, leaving 15 bases between the germline ends. Germline lookup yields CDR1 MNHEY and CDR2 SMNVEV (reference sequence). CDR3 in amino acids: CASSLVVERGYEQYF. In DNA form, the CDR3 reads TGTGCCAGCAGTTTAGTGGTGGAAAGGGGATACGAGCAGTACTTC.